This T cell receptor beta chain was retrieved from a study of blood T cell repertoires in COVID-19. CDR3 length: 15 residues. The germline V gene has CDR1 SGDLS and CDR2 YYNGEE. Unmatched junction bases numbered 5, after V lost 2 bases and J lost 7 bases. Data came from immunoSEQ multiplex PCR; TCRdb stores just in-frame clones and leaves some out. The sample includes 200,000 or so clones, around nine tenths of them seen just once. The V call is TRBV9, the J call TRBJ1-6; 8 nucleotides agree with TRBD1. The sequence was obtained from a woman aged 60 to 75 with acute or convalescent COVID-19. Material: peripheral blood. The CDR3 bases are TGTGCCAGCAGCGTGGAACAGGGGGTGAATTCACCCCTCCACTTT. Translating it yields CASSVEQGVNSPLHF.